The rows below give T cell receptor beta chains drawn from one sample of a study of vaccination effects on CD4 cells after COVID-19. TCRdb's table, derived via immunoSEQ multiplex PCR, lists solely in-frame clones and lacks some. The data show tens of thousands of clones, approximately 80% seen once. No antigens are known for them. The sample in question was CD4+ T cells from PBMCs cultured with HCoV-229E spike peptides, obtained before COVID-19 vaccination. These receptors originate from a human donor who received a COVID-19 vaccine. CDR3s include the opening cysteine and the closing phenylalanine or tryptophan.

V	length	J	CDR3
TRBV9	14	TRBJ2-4	CASAEGIAKNIQYF
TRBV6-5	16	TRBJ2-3	CASSLTSGGDTDTQYF
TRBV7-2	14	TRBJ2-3	CASRRDSTLYTQYF
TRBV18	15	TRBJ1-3	CASSHSLFSGNTIYF
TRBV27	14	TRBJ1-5	CASSPGSGNQPQHF
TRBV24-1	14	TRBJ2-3	CATMDPSVTDTQYF
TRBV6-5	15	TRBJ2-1	CASSRTGGWYNEQFF
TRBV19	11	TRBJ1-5	CASSGALLQHF
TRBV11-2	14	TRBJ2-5	CASKQRNNQETQYF
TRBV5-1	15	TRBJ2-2	CASSLRQGNTGELFF
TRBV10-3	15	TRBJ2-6	CAISPTGAGANVLTF
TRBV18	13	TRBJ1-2	CASSPDIENGYTF
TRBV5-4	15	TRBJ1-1	CASSLLFSSNTEAFF
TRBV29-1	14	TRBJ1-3	CSATMDSSGNTIYF
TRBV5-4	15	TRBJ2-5	CASSLVPLYQETQYF
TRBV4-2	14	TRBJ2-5	CASSQGYRDRTQYF
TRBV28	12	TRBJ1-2	CASGGGRYGYTF
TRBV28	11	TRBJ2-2	CASRVTGELFF
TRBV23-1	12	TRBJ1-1	CARLGGGTEAFF
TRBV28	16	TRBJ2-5	CASSFQRGGRTETQYF
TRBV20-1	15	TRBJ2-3	CSASIFSGSTDTQYF
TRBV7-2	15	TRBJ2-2	CASSLARRWPGELFF
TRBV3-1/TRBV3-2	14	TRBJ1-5	CASSQGDLRWPQHF
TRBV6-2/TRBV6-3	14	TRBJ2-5	CASSYTYRQETQYF
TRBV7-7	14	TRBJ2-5	CASSTGPGGETQYF
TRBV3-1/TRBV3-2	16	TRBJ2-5	CASSLSSGEYQETQYF
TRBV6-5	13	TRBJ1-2	CASSPKKGGGYTF
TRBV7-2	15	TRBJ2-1	CASSLGGTEGYEQFF
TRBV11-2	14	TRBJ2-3	CASSLSFQGYYSYF
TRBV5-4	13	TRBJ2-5	CARGVRGEETQYF
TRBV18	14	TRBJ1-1	CASSPLDTNTEAFF
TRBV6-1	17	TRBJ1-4	CASSDPGQGATNEKLFF
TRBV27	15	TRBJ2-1	CASTSRDGKSNEQFF
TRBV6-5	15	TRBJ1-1	CASSYSMAANTEAFF
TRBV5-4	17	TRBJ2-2	CASSPTTYAGGRGELFF
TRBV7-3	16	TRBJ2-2	CASSATGGYYTGELFF
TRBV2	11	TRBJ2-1	CASSLIGEQFF
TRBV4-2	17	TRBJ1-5	CASSQQEAGTANQPQHF
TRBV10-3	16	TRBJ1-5	CAISESDRGKNQPQHF
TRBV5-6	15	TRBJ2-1	CASRLGLAGGNEQFF
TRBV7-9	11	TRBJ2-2	CASSLAGELFF
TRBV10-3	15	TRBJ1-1	CAISKGAPMNTEAFF
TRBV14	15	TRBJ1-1	CASSQRDRASSEAFF
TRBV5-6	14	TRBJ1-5	CASSLAGQNQPQHF
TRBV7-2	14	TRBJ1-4	CASSPGTGTRKLFF
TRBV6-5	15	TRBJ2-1	CASSYSLFGSHEQFF
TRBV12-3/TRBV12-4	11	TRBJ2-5	CASSYQETQYF
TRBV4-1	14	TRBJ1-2	CASRQAGVGYGYTF
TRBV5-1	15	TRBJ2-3	CASCWGGFGTDTQYF
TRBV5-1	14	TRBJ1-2	CASSLVGPDYGYTF
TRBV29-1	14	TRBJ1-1	CSVTGLGMNTEAFF
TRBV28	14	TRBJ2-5	CASRWAGGKETQYF
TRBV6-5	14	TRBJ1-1	CASSHPPPGTEAFF
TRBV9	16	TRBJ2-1	CASSAPRGRGTNEQFF
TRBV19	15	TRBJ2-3	CASSTGLVSTDTQYF
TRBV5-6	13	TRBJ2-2	CASSFYFPGELFF
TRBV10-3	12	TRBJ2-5	CAISESWETQYF
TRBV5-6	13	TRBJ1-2	CASSLGLNYGYTF